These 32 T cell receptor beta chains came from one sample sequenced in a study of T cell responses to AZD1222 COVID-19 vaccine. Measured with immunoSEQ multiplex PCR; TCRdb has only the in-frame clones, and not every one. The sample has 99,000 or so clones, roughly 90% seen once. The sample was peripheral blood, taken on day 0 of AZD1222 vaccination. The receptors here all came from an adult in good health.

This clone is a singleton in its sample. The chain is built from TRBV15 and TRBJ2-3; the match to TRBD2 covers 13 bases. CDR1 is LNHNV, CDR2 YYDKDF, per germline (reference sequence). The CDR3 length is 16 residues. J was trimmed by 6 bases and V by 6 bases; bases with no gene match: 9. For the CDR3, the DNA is TGTGCCACCAGTAGTAGACGGACTAGCGGGGGTGATACGCAGTATTTT. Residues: CATSSRRTSGGDTQYF.

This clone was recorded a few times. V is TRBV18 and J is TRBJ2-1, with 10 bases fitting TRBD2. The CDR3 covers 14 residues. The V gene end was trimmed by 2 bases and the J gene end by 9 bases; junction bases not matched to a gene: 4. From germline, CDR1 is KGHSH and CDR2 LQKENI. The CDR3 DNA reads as TGTGCCAGCTCACCATTTCCTAGCGGGGGTGAGCAGTTCTTC. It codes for CASSPFPSGGEQFF.

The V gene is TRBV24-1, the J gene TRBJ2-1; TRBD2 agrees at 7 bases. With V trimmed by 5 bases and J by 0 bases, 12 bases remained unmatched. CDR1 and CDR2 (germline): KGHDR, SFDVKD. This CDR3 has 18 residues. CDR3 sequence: CATSVLTVGGSSYNEQFF. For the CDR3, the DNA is TGTGCCACCAGTGTCCTCACCGTGGGGGGGAGCTCCTACAATGAGCAGTTCTTC.

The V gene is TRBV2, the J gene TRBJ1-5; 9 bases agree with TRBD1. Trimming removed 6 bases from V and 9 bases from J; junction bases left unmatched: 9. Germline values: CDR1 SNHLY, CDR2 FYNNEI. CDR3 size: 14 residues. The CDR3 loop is CASRDRDRVGPQHF. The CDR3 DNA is TGTGCCAGCAGGGACCGGGACAGGGTTGGGCCCCAGCATTTT.

As DNA, the CDR3 is TGTGCCAGCAGTGTTAGTGGGGAACTAGATACGCAGTATTTT. Translating gives CASSVSGELDTQYF. The genes are TRBV6-4 and TRBJ2-3; D not certain. Trimming removed 4 bases from V and 5 bases from J, with 13 bases in between. The germline gives CDR1 MRHNA, CDR2 SNTAGT. The CDR3 covers 14 residues.

The CDR3 bases are TGTGCCAGCAGTTACTCGTTGTCAGGTCCTCTAAGTTACACCTTC. Amino acid sequence: CASSYSLSGPLSYTF. V gene TRBV6-5 combines with J gene TRBJ1-2; D gene unclear. V lost 0 bases to trimming and J lost 11 bases, with 19 bases between them. CDR3 length: 15 residues. In germline, CDR1 is MNHEY, CDR2 SVGAGI.

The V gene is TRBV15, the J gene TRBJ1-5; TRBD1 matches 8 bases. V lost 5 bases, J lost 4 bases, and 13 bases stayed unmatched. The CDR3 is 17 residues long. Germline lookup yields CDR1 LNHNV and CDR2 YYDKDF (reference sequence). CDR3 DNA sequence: TGTGCCACCAGCTTAACCCTGGGACAGGTCGTAAATCAGCCCCAGCATTTT. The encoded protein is CATSLTLGQVVNQPQHF.

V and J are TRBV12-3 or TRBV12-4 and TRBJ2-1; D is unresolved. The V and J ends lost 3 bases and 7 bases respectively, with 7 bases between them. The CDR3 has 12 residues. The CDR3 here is CASSFPRNEQFF. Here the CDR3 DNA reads TGTGCCAGCAGTTTCCCGAGGAATGAGCAGTTCTTC.

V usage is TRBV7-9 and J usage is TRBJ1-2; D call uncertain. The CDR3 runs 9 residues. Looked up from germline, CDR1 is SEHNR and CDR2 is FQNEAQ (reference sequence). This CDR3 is CAVGYGYTF. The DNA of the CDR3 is TGTGCGGTGGGGTATGGCTACACCTTC.

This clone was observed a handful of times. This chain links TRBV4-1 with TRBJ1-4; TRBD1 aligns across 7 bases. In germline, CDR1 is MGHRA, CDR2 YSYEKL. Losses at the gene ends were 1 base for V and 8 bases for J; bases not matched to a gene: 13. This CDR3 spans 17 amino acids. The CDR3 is CASSQVTLGGAWEKLFF. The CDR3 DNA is TGCGCCAGCAGCCAAGTAACGTTAGGGGGCGCCTGGGAAAAACTGTTTTTT.

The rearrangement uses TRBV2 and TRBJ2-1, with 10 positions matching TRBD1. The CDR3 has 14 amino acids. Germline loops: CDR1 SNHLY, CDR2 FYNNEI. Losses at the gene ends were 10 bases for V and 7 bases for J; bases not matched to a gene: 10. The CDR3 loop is CAILQGQGRNEQFF. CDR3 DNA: TGTGCCATCCTCCAGGGACAGGGGAGAAATGAGCAGTTCTTC.

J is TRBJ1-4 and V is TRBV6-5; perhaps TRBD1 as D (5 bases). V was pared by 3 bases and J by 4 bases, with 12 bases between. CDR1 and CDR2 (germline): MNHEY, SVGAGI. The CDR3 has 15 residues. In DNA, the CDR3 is TGTGCCAGCAGTTATTCCGGGGCCTTTAATGAAAAACTGTTTTTT. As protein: CASSYSGAFNEKLFF.

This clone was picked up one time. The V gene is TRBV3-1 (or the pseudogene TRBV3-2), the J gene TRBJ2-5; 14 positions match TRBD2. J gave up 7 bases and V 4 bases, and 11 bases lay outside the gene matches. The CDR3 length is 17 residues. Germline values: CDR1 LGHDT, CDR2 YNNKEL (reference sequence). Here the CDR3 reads CASSPAPGLAGDRTQYF. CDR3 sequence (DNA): TGTGCCAGCAGCCCCGCGCCGGGACTAGCGGGGGACCGGACCCAGTACTTC.

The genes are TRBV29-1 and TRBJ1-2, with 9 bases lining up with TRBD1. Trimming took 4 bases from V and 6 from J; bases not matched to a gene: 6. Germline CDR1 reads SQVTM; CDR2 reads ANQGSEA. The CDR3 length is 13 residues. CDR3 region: CSVVGDRGNGYTF. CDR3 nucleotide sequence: TGCAGCGTTGTTGGCGACAGGGGGAATGGCTACACCTTC.

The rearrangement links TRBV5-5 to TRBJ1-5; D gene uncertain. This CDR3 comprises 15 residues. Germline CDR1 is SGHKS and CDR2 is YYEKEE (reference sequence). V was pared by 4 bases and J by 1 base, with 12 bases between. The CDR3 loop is CASSPTWQSNQPQHF. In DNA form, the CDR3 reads TGTGCCAGCAGCCCCACCTGGCAGAGCAATCAGCCCCAGCATTTT.

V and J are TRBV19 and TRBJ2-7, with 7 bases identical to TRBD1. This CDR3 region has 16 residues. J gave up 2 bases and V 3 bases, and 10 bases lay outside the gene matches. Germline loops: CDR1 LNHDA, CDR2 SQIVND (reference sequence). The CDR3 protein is CASSISPPGQTYEQYF. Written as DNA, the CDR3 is TGTGCCAGTAGTATCTCCCCCCCGGGACAGACCTACGAGCAGTACTTC.

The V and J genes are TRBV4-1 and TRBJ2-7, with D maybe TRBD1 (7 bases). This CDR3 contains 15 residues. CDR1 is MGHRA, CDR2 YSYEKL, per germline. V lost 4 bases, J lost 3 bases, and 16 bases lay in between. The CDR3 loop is CASSPRDSGNYEQYF. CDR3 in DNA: TGCGCCAGCAGCCCGCGGGACAGCGGAAACTACGAGCAGTACTTC.

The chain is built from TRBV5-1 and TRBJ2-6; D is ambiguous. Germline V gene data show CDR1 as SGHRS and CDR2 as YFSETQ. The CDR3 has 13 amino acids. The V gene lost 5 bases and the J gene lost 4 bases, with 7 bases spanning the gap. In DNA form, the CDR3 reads TGCGCCAGCAGTTTCGACGGGGCCAACGTCCTGACTTTC. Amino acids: CASSFDGANVLTF.

CDR3 protein: CASSGGRTNEKLFF. The CDR3, as DNA: TGCGCCAGCAGTGGAGGACGGACGAATGAAAAACTGTTTTTT. This sequence joins TRBV4-1 and TRBJ1-4, with D unclear. Deletions cut 6 bases from V and 5 bases from J, with 13 bases between. Germline V gene data show CDR1 as MGHRA and CDR2 as YSYEKL. The CDR3 totals 14 residues.

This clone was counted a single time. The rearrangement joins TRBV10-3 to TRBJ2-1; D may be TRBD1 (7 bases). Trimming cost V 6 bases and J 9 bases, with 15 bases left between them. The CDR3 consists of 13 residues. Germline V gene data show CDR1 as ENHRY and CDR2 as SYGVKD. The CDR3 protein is CAISLGQEGEQFF. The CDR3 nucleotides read TGTGCCATCAGCCTAGGACAGGAGGGTGAGCAGTTCTTC.

The DNA for the CDR3 is TGTGCCAGCAGCCAAGACAGTGGGGGGGCCCGGGAGCAGTACTTC. Translating it yields CASSQDSGGAREQYF. V gene TRBV3-1 (or the pseudogene TRBV3-2) combines with J gene TRBJ2-7; D possibly corresponds to TRBD2 (7 bases). Trimming removed 0 bases from V and 7 bases from J, with 16 bases in between. This CDR3 has 15 residues. Germline CDR1 LGHDT, CDR2 YNNKEL (reference sequence).

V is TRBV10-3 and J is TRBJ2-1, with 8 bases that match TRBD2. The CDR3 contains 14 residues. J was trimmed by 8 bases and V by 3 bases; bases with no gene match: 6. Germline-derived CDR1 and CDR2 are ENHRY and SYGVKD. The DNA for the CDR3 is TGTGCCATCAGTGAAGGGACTAGTCGTTATGAGCAGTTCTTC. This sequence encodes CAISEGTSRYEQFF.

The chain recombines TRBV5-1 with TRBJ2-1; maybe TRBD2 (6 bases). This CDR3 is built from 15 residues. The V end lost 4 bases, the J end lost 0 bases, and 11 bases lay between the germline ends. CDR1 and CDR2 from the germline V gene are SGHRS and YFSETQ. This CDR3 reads CASSVGGNSYNEQFF. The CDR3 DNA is TGCGCCAGCAGCGTCGGGGGAAACTCCTACAATGAGCAGTTCTTC.

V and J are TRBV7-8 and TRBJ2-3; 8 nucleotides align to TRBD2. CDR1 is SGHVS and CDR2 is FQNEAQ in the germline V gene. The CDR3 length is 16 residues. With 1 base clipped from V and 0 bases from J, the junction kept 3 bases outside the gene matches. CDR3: CASSLGAGGSTDTQYF. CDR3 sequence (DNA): TGTGCCAGCAGCTTAGGGGCGGGGGGAAGCACAGATACGCAGTATTTT.

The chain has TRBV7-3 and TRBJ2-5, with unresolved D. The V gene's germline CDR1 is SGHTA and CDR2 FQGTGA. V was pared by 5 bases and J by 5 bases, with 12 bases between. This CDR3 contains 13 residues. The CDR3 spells CASSPGPWETQYF. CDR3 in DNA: TGTGCCAGCAGCCCCGGCCCCTGGGAGACCCAGTACTTC.

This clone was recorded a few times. CDR3: CASSSVTTTDFSEQYF. CDR3 DNA: TGTGCCAGCAGCTCGGTTACGACGACAGATTTTAGCGAGCAGTACTTC. The chain is built from TRBV11-3 and TRBJ2-7, with D maybe TRBD1 (5 bases). The length of the CDR3 is 16 residues. Trimming removed 4 bases from V and 6 bases from J, with 22 bases in between. Germline V gene data show CDR1 as SGHNT and CDR2 as YENEEA.

This CDR3 is CASSQSGDRGRDEQFF. The CDR3 DNA reads as TGTGCCAGCAGCCAGTCCGGGGACAGGGGAAGGGATGAGCAGTTCTTC. This chain uses TRBV16 with TRBJ2-1, with 10 nucleotides matching TRBD1. The CDR3 covers 16 residues. Unmatched junction bases numbered 10, after V lost 3 bases and J lost 8 bases. Looked up from germline, CDR1 is KGHSY and CDR2 is FQNENV.

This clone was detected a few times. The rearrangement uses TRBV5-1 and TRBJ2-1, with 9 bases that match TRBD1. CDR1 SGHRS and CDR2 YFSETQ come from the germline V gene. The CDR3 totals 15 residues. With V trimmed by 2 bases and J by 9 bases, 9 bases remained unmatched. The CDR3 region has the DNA TGCGCCAGCAGCTTAAGGGACAGGGCATTTGCTGAGCAGTTCTTC. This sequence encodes CASSLRDRAFAEQFF.

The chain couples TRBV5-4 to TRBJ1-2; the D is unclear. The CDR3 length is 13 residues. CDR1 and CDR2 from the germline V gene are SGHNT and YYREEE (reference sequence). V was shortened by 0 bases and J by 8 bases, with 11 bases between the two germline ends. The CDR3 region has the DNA TGTGCCAGCAGCTTGGAGGAGACCCGCGGCTACACCTTC. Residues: CASSLEETRGYTF.

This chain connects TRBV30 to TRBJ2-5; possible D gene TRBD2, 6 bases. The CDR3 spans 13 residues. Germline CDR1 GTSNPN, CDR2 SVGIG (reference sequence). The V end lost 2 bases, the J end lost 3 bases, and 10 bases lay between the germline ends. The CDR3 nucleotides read TGTGCCTGGAGTTCGAGGAGGGAAGAGACCCAGTACTTC. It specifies CAWSSRREETQYF.

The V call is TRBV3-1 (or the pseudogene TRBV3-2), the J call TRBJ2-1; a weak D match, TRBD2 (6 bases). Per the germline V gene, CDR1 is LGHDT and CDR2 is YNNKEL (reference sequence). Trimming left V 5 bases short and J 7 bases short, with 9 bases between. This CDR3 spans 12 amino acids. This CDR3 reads CASSSGTNEQFF. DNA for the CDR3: TGTGCCAGCAGCTCCGGGACTAATGAGCAGTTCTTC.

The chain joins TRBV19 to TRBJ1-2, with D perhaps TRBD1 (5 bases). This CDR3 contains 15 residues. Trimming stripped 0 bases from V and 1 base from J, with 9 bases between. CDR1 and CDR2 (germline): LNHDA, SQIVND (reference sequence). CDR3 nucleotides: TGTGCCAGTAGTATAGAACCAGGGCTTAACTATGGCTACACCTTC. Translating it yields CASSIEPGLNYGYTF.